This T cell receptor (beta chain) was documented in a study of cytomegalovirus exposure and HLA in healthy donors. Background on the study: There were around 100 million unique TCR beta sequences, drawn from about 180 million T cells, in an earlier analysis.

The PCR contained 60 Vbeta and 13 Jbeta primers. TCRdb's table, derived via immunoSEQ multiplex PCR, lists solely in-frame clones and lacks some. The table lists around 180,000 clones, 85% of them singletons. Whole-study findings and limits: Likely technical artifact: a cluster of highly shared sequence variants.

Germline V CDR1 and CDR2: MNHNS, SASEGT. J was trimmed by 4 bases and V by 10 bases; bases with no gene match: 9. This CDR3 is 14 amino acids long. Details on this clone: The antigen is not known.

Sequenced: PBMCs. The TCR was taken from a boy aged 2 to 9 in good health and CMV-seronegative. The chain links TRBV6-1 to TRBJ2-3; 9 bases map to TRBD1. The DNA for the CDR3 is TGTGCCACCCTCCGGGACAGGGTCGCAGATACGCAGTATTTT. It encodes CATLRDRVADTQYF.